This T cell receptor (beta chain) was recovered during a study of shared clonotypes between healthy human individuals. Study-level background: There were three CD4 naive, three CD4 memory, two CD8 naive and one CD8 memory plates per donor.

Sorted subsets were amplified in replicate PCRs using about 210 ng DNA, around 30,000 T cell genomes. Some clones are missing from TCRdb's copy, which holds only in-frame ones; the method was immunoSEQ multiplex PCR. The data show millions of clones, about 92% seen once. The study's findings and limits: Represented diversity (both genetic and exposure-history) was limited by the small number of donors. Of the naive CD4 clonotypes, approximately 5% were shared across several donors.

With regard to this clone: The antigen is unknown.

Germline values: CDR1 SGHDT, CDR2 YYEEEE. The junction had 15 bases not matched to a gene; V was cut back by 3 bases and J by 8 bases. CDR3 length: 16 amino acids. The source of this sequence is a man aged 18 to 29 in good health. The rearrangement joins TRBV5-6 to TRBJ1-2, with TRBD1 matching 8 bases. Sequencing was performed on naive CD4+ T cells sorted from blood. Subset given: CD45RA+ positively selected. CDR3 loop: CASSSPGQGRLWGYTF. For the CDR3, the DNA is TGTGCCAGCAGCTCTCCTGGACAGGGAAGGTTATGGGGCTACACCTTC.